This TCR beta chain is from a study of regulatory T cells in long-lasting Graves disease. About the research overall: Graves' patients who were just diagnosed had used antithyroid drugs for under 3 months.

General study findings and limits: Owing to a sample size that was small, accuracy may have been reduced.

Arm-PCR of CDR3 regions and iRepertoire HTBI primers were used to build TCR beta libraries. Original analysis: Taken together, the samples had 55 to 65 TRBV and approximately 15 TRBJ segments identified. TCRdb reanalysed the multiplex PCR reads using MiXCR and keeps one entry per CDR3 protein. The V and J calls reflect TCRdb's pipeline rather than the authors' work. The sample yields 320,000 or so distinct CDR3 sequences, 15% to 20% seen once. Time point specified: newly diagnosed GD, antithyroid drugs for less than 3 months. Generation of the TCR library employed RNA extracted from PBMCs. Comment on this clonotype: Its specificity is unknown.

Germline V gene sequence: CDR1 MNHNS, CDR2 SASEGT. The CDR3 runs 18 residues. Trimming stripped 2 bases from V and 6 bases from J, with 22 bases between. The sequences come from peripheral blood mononuclear cells (PBMCs), collected at new diagnosis, from a patient treated with antithyroid drugs. The chain combines TRBV6-1 with TRBJ2-2, with a possible D match to TRBD2 (5 bases). The sequence was collected from a female donor with Graves disease. CDR3 region: CASSELFGLPPPAGELFF. The CDR3 DNA reads as TGTGCCAGCAGTGAATTGTTCGGACTTCCTCCCCCCGCCGGGGAGCTGTTTTTT.